This T cell receptor (beta chain) stems from a study of regulatory T cells in long-lasting Graves disease. The time point is: persistent/refractory GD, antithyroid drugs over 5 years with positive TRAb. From PBMCs, RNA was extracted and then used to make the TCR library. As to this clonotype: What it recognizes is unknown.

The TCR beta library used iRepertoire HTBI primers with Arm-PCR amplification of CDR3. Authors' data handling: Samples collectively showed fewer than 80 TRBV and approximately 15 TRBJ segments. TCRdb processed the multiplex PCR reads anew with MiXCR; each CDR3 protein has one entry. The V and J calls and clone size come from TCRdb's table, not from the authors' own analysis. The table records 350,000 to 450,000 distinct CDR3 sequences, 21% of them present only once. This CDR3 has 15 residues. Germline loops: CDR1 SGDLS, CDR2 YYNGEE. V was pared by 3 bases and J by 4 bases, with 7 bases of the junction left unmatched. General observations from the study: There were preferences for TRBV28, TRBJ1-2 and TRBJ2-5 in persistent disease. Newly diagnosed Graves' patients exceeded persistent ones in TCR diversity.

This receptor was obtained from a female donor with Graves disease. Here the sequenced sample was peripheral blood mononuclear cells (PBMCs), taken when the disease was refractory, from a patient treated with antithyroid drugs. The chain has TRBV9 and TRBJ2-7; 10 bases agree with TRBD2. CDR3 nucleotide sequence: TGTGCCAGCAGCGCATTAGCGGGAGGAGTTTACGAGCAGTACTTC. This gives the protein CASSALAGGVYEQYF.